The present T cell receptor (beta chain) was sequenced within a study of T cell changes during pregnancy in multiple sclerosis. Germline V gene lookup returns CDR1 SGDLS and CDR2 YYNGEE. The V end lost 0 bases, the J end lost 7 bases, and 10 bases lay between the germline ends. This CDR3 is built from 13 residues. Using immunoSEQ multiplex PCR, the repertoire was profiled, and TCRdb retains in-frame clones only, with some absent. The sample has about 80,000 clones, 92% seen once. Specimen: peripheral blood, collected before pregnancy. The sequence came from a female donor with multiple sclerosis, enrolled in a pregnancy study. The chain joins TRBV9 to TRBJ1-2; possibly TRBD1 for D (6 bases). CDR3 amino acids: CASSVAGEGGYTF. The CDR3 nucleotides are TGTGCCAGCAGCGTAGCAGGGGAAGGTGGCTACACCTTC.